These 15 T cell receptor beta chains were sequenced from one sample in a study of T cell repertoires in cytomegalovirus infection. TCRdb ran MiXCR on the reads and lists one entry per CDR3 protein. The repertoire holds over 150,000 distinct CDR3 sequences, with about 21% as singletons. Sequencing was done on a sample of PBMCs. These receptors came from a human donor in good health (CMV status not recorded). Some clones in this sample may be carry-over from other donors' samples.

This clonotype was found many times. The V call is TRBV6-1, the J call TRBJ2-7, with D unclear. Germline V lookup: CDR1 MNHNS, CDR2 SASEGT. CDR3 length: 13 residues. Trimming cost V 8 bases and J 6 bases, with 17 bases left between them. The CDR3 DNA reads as TGTGCCAGCTCCGGGCAGGTATCCAGCGAGCAGTACTTC. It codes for CASSGQVSSEQYF.

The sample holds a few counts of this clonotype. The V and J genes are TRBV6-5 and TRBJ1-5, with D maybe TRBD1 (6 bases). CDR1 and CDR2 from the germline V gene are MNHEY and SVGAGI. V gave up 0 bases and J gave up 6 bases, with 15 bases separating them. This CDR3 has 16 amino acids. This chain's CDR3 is CASSYSGFGGGQPQHF. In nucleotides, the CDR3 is TGTGCCAGCAGTTACTCGGGGTTTGGAGGGGGTCAGCCCCAGCATTTT.

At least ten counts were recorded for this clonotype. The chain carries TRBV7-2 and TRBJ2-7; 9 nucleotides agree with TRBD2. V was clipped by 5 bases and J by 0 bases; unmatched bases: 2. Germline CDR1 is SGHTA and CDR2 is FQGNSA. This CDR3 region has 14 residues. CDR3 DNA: TGTGCCAGCAGCCGCGGGAGGGCCTCCTACGAGCAGTACTTC. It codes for CASSRGRASYEQYF.

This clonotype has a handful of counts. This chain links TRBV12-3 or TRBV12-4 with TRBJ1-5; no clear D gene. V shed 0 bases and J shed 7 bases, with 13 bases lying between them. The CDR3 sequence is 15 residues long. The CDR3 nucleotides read TGTGCCAGCAGTTTAGCCTCAAGGGTAGGGCAGCCCCAGCATTTT. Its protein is CASSLASRVGQPQHF.

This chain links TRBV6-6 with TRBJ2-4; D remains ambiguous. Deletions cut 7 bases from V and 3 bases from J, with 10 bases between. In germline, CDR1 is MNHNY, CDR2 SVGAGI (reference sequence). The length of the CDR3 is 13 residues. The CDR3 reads CASTGLGKNIQYF. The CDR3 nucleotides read TGTGCCAGCACCGGTCTAGGCAAAAACATTCAGTACTTC.

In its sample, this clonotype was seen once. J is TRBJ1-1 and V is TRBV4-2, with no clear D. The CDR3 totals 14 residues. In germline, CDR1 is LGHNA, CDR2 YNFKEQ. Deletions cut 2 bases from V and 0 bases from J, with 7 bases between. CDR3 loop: CASSQRGLNTEAFF. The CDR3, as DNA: TGTGCCAGCAGCCAACGCGGGCTGAACACTGAAGCTTTCTTT.

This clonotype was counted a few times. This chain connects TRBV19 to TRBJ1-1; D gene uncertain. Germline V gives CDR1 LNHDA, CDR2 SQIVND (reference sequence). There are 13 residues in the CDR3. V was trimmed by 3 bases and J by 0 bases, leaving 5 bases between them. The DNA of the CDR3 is TGTGCCAGTAGTATCCGCCTGAACACTGAAGCTTTCTTT. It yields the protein CASSIRLNTEAFF. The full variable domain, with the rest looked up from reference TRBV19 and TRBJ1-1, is DGGITQSPKYLFRKEGQNVTLSCEQNLNHDAMYWYRQDPGQGLRLIYYSQIVNDFQKGDIAEGYSVSREKKESFPLTVTSAQKNPTAFYLCASSIRLNTEAFFGQGTRLTVV.

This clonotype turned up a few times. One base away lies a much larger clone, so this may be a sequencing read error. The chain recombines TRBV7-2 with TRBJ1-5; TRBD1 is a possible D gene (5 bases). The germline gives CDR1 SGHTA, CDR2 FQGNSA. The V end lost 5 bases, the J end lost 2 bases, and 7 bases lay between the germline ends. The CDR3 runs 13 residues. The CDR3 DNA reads TGTGCCAGCAGCCGAGGGGGCAATCAGCCCCAGCATTTT. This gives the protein CASSRGGNQPQHF.

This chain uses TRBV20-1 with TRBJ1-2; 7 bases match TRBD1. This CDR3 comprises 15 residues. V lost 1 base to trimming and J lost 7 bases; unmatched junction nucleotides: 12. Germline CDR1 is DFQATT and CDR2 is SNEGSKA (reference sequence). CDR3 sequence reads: CSARANRQGVSGYTF. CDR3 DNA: TGCAGTGCTAGAGCCAATAGACAGGGTGTAAGTGGCTACACCTTC.

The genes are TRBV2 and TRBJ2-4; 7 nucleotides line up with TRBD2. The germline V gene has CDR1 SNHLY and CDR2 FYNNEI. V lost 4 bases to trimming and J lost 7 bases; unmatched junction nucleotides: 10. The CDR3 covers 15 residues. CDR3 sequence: CASSGRSGEGNIQYF. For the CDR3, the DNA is TGTGCCAGCAGTGGTAGGAGCGGGGAGGGCAACATTCAGTACTTC.

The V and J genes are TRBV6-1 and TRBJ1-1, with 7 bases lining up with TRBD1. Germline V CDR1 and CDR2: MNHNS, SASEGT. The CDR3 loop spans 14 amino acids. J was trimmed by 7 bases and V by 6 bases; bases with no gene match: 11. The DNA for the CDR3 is TGTGCCAGCAGGTACGATGGGACAGCCAGTGAAGCTTTCTTT. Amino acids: CASRYDGTASEAFF.

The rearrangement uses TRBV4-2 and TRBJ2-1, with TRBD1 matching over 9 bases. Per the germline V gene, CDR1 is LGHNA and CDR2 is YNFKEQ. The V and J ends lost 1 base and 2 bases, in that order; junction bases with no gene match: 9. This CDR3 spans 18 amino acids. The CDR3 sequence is CASSQGTGGLSAYNEQFF. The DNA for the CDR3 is TGTGCCAGCAGCCAAGGAACAGGGGGCTTGTCTGCCTACAATGAGCAGTTCTTC.

The CDR3 sequence is CAGTVNTEAFF. The CDR3 nucleotides are TGCGCCGGTACAGTGAACACTGAAGCTTTCTTT. The chain is built from TRBV10-1 and TRBJ1-1; D unresolved. Trimming left V 11 bases short and J 0 bases short, with 7 bases between. The CDR3 has 11 amino acids. Germline V lookup: CDR1 WNHNN, CDR2 SYGVQD (reference sequence).

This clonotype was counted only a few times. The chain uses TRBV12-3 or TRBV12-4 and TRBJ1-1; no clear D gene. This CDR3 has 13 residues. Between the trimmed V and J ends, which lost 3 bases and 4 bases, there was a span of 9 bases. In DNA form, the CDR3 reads TGTGCCAGCAGTTTCGGCAGCCGCACTGAAGCTTTCTTT. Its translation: CASSFGSRTEAFF.

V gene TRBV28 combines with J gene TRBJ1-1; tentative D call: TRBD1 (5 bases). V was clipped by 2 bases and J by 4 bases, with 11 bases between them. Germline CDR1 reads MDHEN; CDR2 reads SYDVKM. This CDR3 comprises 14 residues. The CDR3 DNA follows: TGTGCCAGCAGTTTAACGGGGACCGGCACTGAAGCTTTCTTT. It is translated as CASSLTGTGTEAFF.